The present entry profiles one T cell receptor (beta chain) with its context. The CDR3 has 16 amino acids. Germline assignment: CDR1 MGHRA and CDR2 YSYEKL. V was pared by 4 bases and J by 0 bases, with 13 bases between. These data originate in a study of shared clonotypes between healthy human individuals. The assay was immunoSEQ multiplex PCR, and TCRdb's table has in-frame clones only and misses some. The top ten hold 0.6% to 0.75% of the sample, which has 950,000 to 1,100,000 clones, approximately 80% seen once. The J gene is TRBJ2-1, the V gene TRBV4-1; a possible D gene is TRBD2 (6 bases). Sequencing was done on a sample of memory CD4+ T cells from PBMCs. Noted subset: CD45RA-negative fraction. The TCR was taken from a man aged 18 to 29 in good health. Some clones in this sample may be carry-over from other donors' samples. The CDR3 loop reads CASSLLAISSYNEQFF. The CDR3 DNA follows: TGCGCCAGCAGCCTCCTAGCGATAAGCTCCTACAATGAGCAGTTCTTC.